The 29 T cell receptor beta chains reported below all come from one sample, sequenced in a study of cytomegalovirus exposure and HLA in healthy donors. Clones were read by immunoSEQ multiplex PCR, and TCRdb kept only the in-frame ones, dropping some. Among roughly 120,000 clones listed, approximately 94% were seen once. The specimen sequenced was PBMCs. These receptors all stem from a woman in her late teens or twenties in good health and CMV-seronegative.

The CDR3 region has the DNA TGTGCCAGCAAGTCGGCTAGCGACTACAATGAGCAGTTCTTC. The encoded protein is CASKSASDYNEQFF. This chain connects TRBV6-1 to TRBJ2-1, with TRBD2 as a possible D gene (6 bases). CDR1 MNHNS and CDR2 SASEGT come from the germline V gene. V gave up 7 bases and J gave up 3 bases, with 13 bases separating them. The CDR3 is made up of 14 amino acids.

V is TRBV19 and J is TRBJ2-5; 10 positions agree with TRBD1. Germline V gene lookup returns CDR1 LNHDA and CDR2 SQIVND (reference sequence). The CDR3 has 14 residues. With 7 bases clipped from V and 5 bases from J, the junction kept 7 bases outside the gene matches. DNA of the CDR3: TGTGCCAGTACCCTGACAGGGGGCGCGGAGACCCAGTACTTC. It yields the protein CASTLTGGAETQYF.

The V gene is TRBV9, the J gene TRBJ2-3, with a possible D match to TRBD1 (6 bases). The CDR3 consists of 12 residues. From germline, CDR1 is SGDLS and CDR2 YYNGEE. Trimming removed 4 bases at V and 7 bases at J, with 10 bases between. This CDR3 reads CASSRDTNTQYF. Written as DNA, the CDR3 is TGTGCCAGCAGCAGGGACACCAATACGCAGTATTTT.

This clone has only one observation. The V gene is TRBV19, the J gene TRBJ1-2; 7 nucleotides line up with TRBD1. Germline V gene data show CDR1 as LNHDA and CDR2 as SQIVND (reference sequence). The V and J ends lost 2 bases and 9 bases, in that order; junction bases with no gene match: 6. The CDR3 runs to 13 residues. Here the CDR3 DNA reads TGTGCCAGTAGTATATCGGGACAGCGGAGCTACACCTTC. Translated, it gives CASSISGQRSYTF.

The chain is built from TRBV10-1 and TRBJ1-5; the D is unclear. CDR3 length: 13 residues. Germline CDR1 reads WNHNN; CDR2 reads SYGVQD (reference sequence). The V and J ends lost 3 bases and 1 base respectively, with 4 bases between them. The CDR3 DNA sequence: TGCGCCAGCAGTGACGGGAGCAATCAGCCCCAGCATTTT. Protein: CASSDGSNQPQHF.

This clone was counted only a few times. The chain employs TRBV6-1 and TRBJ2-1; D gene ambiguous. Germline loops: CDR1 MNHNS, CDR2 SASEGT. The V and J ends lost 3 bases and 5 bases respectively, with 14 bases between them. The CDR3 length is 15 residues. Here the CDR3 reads CASSEFRNSNNEQFF. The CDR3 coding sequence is TGTGCCAGCAGTGAGTTTCGGAACAGTAACAATGAGCAGTTCTTC.

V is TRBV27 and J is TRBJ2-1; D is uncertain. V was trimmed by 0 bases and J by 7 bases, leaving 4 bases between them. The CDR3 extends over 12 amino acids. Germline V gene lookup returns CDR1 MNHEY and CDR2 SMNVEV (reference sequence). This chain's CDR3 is CASSLSLNEQFF. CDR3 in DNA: TGTGCCAGCAGTTTATCGTTAAATGAGCAGTTCTTC.

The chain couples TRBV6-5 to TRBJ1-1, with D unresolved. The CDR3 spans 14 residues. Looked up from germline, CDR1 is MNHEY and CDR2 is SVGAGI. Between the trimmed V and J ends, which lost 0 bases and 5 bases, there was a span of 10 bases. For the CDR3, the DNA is TGTGCCAGCAGTTACTCCGGTGCGGGGACTGAAGCTTTCTTT. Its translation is CASSYSGAGTEAFF.

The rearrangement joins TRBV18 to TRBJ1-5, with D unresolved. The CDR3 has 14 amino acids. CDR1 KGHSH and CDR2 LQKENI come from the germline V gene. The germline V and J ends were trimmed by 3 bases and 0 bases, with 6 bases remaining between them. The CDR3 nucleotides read TGTGCCAGCTCACCCACAGCTAGCAATCAGCCCCAGCATTTT. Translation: CASSPTASNQPQHF.

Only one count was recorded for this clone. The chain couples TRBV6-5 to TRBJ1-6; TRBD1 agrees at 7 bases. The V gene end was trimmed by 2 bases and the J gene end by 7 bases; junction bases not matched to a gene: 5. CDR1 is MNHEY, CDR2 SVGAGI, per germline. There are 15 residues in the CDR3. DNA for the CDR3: TGTGCCAGCAGTTACGGGGACAGACTCAATTCACCCCTCCACTTT. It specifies CASSYGDRLNSPLHF.

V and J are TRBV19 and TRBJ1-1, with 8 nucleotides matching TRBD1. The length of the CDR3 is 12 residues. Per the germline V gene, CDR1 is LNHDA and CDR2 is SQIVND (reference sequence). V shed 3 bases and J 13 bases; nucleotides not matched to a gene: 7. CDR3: CASSIHRGSSFF. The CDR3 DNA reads TGTGCCAGTAGTATTCACAGGGGGTCGAGTTTCTTT.

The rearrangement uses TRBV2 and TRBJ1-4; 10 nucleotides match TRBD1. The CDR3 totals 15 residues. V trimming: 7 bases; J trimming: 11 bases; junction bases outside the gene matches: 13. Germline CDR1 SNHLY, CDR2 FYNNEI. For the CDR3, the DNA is TGTGCCAGCACCGAATGGGGGGGACAGGGGAAGAAACTGTTTTTT. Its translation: CASTEWGGQGKKLFF.

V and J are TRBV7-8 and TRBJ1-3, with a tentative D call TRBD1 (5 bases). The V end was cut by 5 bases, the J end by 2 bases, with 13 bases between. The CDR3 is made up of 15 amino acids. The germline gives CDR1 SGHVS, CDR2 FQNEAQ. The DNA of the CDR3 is TGTGCCAGCAGCACCAGGGTATTCACTGGAAACACCATATATTTT. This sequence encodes CASSTRVFTGNTIYF. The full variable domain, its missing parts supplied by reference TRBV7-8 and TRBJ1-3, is GAGVSQSPRYKVAKRGQDVALRCDPISGHVSLFWYQQALGQGPEFLTYFQNEAQLDKSGLPSDRFFAERPEGSVSTLKIQRTQQEDSAVYLCASSTRVFTGNTIYFGEGSWLTVV.

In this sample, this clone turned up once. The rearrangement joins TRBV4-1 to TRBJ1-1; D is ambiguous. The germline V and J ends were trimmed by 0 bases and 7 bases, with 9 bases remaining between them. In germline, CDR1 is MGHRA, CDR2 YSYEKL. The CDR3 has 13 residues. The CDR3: CASSQETFGEAFF. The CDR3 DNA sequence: TGCGCCAGCAGCCAAGAAACGTTCGGTGAAGCTTTCTTT.

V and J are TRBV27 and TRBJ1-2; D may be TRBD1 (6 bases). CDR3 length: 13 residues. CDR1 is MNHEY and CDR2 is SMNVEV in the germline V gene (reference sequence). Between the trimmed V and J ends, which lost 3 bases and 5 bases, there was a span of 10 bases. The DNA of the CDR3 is TGTGCCAGCAGTTTGAACAGGGAGTATGGCTACACCTTC. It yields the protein CASSLNREYGYTF.

CDR3 in DNA: TGTGCCAGCAGTGTCCAGGGGCAACAAGAGACCCAGTACTTC. Protein product: CASSVQGQQETQYF. This chain uses TRBV2 with TRBJ2-5; tentative D call: TRBD1 (6 bases). The ends were cut back, 4 bases at V and 2 bases at J, with 11 bases in the middle. The germline V gene has CDR1 SNHLY and CDR2 FYNNEI. CDR3 length equals 14 residues.

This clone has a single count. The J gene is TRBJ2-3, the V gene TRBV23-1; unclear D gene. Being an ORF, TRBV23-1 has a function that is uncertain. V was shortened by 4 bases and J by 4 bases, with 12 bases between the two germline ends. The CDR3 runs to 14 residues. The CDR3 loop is CASSLRWWADTQYF. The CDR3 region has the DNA TGCGCCAGCAGTCTCAGGTGGTGGGCAGATACGCAGTATTTT.

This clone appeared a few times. DNA of the CDR3: TGTGCCAGCAGCCGGAGCTCCTACGAGCAGTACTTC. The encoded protein is CASSRSSYEQYF. V gene TRBV6-5 combines with J gene TRBJ2-7; unclear D gene. Trimming stripped 6 bases from V and 0 bases from J, with 6 bases between. The germline CDR1 and CDR2 sequences are MNHEY and SVGAGI. This CDR3 spans 12 amino acids.

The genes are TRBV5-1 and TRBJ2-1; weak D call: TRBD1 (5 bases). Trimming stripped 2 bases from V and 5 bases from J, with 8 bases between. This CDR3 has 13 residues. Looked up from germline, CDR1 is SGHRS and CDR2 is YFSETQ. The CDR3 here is CASSFVGDNEQFF. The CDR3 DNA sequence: TGCGCCAGCAGCTTCGTAGGGGACAATGAGCAGTTCTTC.

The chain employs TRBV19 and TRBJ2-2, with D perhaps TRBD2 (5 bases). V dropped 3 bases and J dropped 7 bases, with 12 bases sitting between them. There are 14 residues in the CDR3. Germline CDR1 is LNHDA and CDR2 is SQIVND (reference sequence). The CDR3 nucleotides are TGTGCCAGTAGTATGACGGGGTGGAACGGGGAGCTGTTTTTT. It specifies CASSMTGWNGELFF. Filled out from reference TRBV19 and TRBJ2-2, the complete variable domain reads DGGITQSPKYLFRKEGQNVTLSCEQNLNHDAMYWYRQDPGQGLRLIYYSQIVNDFQKGDIAEGYSVSREKKESFPLTVTSAQKNPTAFYLCASSMTGWNGELFFGEGSRLTVL.

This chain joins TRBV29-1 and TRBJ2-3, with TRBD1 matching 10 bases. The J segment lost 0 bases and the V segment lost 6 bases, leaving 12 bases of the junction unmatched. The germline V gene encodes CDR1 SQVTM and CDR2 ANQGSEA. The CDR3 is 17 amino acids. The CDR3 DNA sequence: TGCAGCGTGGGAGTGGGACAGGGGACAACTAGCACAGATACGCAGTATTTT. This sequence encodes CSVGVGQGTTSTDTQYF.

CDR3 bases: TGTGCCAGTACTCCTCAACCCTGGACAGGGCTCCAAGAGACCCAGTACTTC. Its translation: CASTPQPWTGLQETQYF. This chain links TRBV19 with TRBJ2-5; 8 bases map to TRBD1. This CDR3 is built from 17 residues. V lost 7 bases, J lost 1 base, and 14 bases stayed unmatched. Germline V gives CDR1 LNHDA, CDR2 SQIVND (reference sequence).

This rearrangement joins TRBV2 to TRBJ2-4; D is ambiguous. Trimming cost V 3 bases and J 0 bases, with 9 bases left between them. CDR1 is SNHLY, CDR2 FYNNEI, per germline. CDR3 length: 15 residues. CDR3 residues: CASSEGFLAKNIQYF. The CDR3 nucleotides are TGTGCCAGCAGTGAGGGCTTTTTAGCCAAAAACATTCAGTACTTC.

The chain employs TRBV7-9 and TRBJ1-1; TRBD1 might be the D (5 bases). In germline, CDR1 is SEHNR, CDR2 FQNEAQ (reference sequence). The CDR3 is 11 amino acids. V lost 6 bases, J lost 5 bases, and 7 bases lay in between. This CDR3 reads CASRRGTEAFF. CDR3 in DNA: TGTGCCAGCAGGCGGGGGACTGAAGCTTTCTTT.

The CDR3 is CASSPDSTYGYTF. As DNA, the CDR3 is TGTGCCAGCAGTCCAGACTCAACCTATGGCTACACCTTC. This sequence joins TRBV2 and TRBJ1-2, with no clear D. Trimming took 5 bases from V and 4 from J, leaving 11 bases between them. CDR1 SNHLY and CDR2 FYNNEI come from the germline V gene. This CDR3 spans 13 amino acids.

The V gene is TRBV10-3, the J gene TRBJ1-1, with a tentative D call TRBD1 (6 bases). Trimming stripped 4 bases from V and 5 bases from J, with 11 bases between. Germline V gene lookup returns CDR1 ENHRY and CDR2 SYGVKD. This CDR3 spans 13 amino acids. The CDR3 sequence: CAISAQGGTEAFF. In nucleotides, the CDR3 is TGTGCCATCAGTGCACAGGGTGGTACTGAAGCTTTCTTT.

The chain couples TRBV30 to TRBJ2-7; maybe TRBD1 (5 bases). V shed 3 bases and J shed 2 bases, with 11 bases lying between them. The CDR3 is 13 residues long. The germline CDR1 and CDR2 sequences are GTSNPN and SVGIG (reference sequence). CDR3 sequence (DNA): TGTGCCTGGAGCCCCAGACAGACCTACGAGCAGTACTTC. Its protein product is CAWSPRQTYEQYF.

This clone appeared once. CDR3 loop: CASSPAGGANTGELFF. CDR3 DNA sequence: TGTGCCAGCAGCCCGGCGGGAGGGGCGAACACCGGGGAGCTGTTTTTT. The chain links TRBV5-4 to TRBJ2-2; 9 bases fit TRBD2. There are 16 residues in the CDR3. With 4 bases clipped from V and 0 bases from J, the junction kept 4 bases outside the gene matches. Per the germline V gene, CDR1 is SGHNT and CDR2 is YYREEE (reference sequence).

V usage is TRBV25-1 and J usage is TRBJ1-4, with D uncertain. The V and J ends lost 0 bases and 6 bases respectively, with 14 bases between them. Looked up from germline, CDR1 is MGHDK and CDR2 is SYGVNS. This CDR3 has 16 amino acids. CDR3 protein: CASSEYMGLIHEKLFF. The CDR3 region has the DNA TGTGCCAGCAGTGAATATATGGGCCTGATACATGAAAAACTGTTTTTT.